A selection of T cell receptor beta chains follows, all from one sample in a study of technical replicates of blood from four donors. Assay: immunoSEQ multiplex PCR; the TCRdb copy retains only in-frame clones and omits some. Among about 79,000 clones listed, about 90% were seen once. The sample taken for sequencing was T cells isolated from PBMCs. Source of these receptors: a human donor in good health. Some clones in this sample may be carry-over from other donors' samples. CDR3s include the opening cysteine and the closing phenylalanine or tryptophan. A D gene is named only where the DNA matches it firmly. Only some rows state a clone size, as once, few, many or a class for expanded clones.

j_gene: TRBJ2-1
v_gene: TRBV5-1
abundance: -
d_gene: TRBD2
len: 18
CDR3aa: CASSLAYEREISYNEQFF
CDR3nt: TGCGCCAGCAGCTTGGCCTACGAGCGGGAGATCTCCTACAATGAGCAGTTCTTC

j_gene: TRBJ2-7
v_gene: TRBV11-3
abundance: -
d_gene: -
len: 14
CDR3aa: CASSLDNPSYEQYF
CDR3nt: TGTGCCAGCAGCTTAGATAATCCTTCCTACGAGCAGTACTTC

j_gene: TRBJ1-4
v_gene: TRBV28
abundance: -
d_gene: -
len: 15
CDR3aa: CASSLWTGEKEKLFF
CDR3nt: TGTGCCAGCAGTTTATGGACGGGGGAGAAAGAAAAACTGTTTTTT

j_gene: TRBJ1-1
v_gene: TRBV28
abundance: -
d_gene: -
len: 15
CDR3aa: CASSLDMLVVTEAFF
CDR3nt: TGTGCCAGCAGTTTAGACATGCTGGTAGTAACTGAAGCTTTCTTT

j_gene: TRBJ2-3
v_gene: TRBV30
abundance: -
d_gene: -
len: 14
CDR3aa: CAWSPLEGPDTQYF
CDR3nt: TGTGCCTGGAGTCCCCTGGAGGGCCCAGATACGCAGTATTTT

j_gene: TRBJ1-5
v_gene: TRBV27
abundance: -
d_gene: -
len: 15
CDR3aa: CASSPGRGVNQPQHF
CDR3nt: TGTGCCAGCAGCCCAGGGCGGGGGGTGAATCAGCCCCAGCATTTT

j_gene: TRBJ2-7
v_gene: TRBV2
abundance: -
d_gene: TRBD2
len: 17
CDR3aa: CASSVKSGTLISYEQYF
CDR3nt: TGTGCCAGCAGTGTGAAAAGCGGGACTCTTATTTCCTACGAGCAGTACTTC

j_gene: TRBJ2-3
v_gene: TRBV29-1
abundance: -
d_gene: TRBD1
len: 17
CDR3aa: CSVLMRPGQGATDTQYF
CDR3nt: TGCAGCGTCTTAATGCGCCCCGGACAGGGGGCGACAGATACGCAGTATTTT

j_gene: TRBJ2-7
v_gene: TRBV5-4
abundance: -
d_gene: TRBD2
len: 16
CDR3aa: CASSSARTSGTSEQYF
CDR3nt: TGTGCCAGCAGCTCCGCCCGGACTAGCGGGACGTCCGAGCAGTACTTC

j_gene: TRBJ2-3
v_gene: TRBV11-3
abundance: -
d_gene: TRBD2
len: 15
CDR3aa: CASSRGGLDTDTQYF
CDR3nt: TGTGCCAGCAGCCGGGGGGGACTAGACACAGATACGCAGTATTTT

j_gene: TRBJ2-3
v_gene: TRBV28
abundance: -
d_gene: TRBD2
len: 19
CDR3aa: CASSPFYPGTSGRTDTQYF
CDR3nt: TGTGCCAGCAGCCCCTTTTATCCCGGGACTAGCGGGAGAACAGATACGCAGTATTTT

j_gene: TRBJ2-1
v_gene: TRBV29-1
abundance: few
d_gene: -
len: 15
CDR3aa: CSAIYQVLAYNEQFF
CDR3nt: TGCAGCGCCATTTACCAGGTTTTGGCCTACAATGAGCAGTTCTTC

j_gene: TRBJ2-7
v_gene: TRBV7-9
abundance: -
d_gene: -
len: 14
CDR3aa: CASSLGFAAYEQYF
CDR3nt: TGTGCCAGCAGCTTAGGATTCGCGGCCTACGAGCAGTACTTC

j_gene: TRBJ2-7
v_gene: TRBV13
abundance: -
d_gene: TRBD2
len: 15
CDR3aa: CASSPLAGGPYEQYF
CDR3nt: TGTGCCAGCAGCCCGTTGGCGGGAGGGCCCTACGAGCAGTACTTC

j_gene: TRBJ2-3
v_gene: TRBV19
abundance: -
d_gene: TRBD1
len: 15
CDR3aa: CASSIGQGRSDTQYF
CDR3nt: TGTGCCAGTAGTATAGGACAGGGGCGGTCAGATACGCAGTATTTT

j_gene: TRBJ2-1
v_gene: TRBV7-8
abundance: -
d_gene: TRBD2
len: 15
CDR3aa: CASSLELGGPYEQFF
CDR3nt: TGTGCCAGCAGCTTAGAGTTGGGAGGGCCTTATGAGCAGTTCTTC

j_gene: TRBJ2-1
v_gene: TRBV27
abundance: -
d_gene: TRBD1
len: 18
CDR3aa: CASSLSMARGLTYNEQFF
CDR3nt: TGTGCCAGCAGTTTATCGATGGCCAGGGGGTTGACCTACAATGAGCAGTTCTTC

j_gene: TRBJ2-7
v_gene: TRBV2
abundance: few
d_gene: -
len: 14
CDR3aa: CASTWTRSKYEQYF
CDR3nt: TGTGCCAGCACTTGGACACGATCCAAGTACGAGCAGTACTTC

j_gene: TRBJ1-5
v_gene: TRBV27
abundance: few
d_gene: TRBD1
len: 15
CDR3aa: CASSFMTGANQPQHF
CDR3nt: TGTGCCAGCAGTTTCATGACAGGGGCCAATCAGCCCCAGCATTTT

j_gene: TRBJ2-4
v_gene: TRBV7-2
abundance: once
d_gene: -
len: 13
CDR3aa: CASSWTRIDIQYF
CDR3nt: TGTGCCAGCAGCTGGACAAGAATAGACATTCAGTACTTC

j_gene: TRBJ2-2
v_gene: TRBV6-4
abundance: -
d_gene: -
len: 13
CDR3aa: CASSDSDTGELFF
CDR3nt: TGTGCCAGCAGTGACAGCGACACCGGGGAGCTGTTTTTT

j_gene: TRBJ2-7
v_gene: TRBV7-8
abundance: few
d_gene: TRBD1
len: 15
CDR3aa: CASSTRTGGGYEQYF
CDR3nt: TGTGCCAGCAGCACCCGGACAGGGGGCGGCTACGAGCAGTACTTC

j_gene: TRBJ2-7
v_gene: TRBV10-3
abundance: -
d_gene: -
len: 14
CDR3aa: CAISEGAMVVQQYF
CDR3nt: TGTGCCATCAGTGAAGGAGCAATGGTAGTCCAGCAGTACTTC

j_gene: TRBJ2-2
v_gene: TRBV5-1
abundance: -
d_gene: TRBD2
len: 14
CDR3aa: CASHGTRQSGELFF
CDR3nt: TGCGCCAGCCACGGGACTAGACAGAGCGGGGAGCTGTTTTTT

j_gene: TRBJ2-7
v_gene: TRBV30
abundance: once
d_gene: -
len: 15
CDR3aa: CAWSVEAGLHYEQYF
CDR3nt: TGTGCCTGGAGTGTAGAAGCGGGCCTACACTACGAGCAGTACTTC

j_gene: TRBJ2-1
v_gene: TRBV6-1
abundance: -
d_gene: -
len: 15
CDR3aa: CASSEGARYGEEQFF
CDR3nt: TGTGCCAGCAGTGAAGGAGCTAGATATGGCGAAGAGCAGTTCTTC

j_gene: TRBJ1-2
v_gene: TRBV9
abundance: -
d_gene: -
len: 13
CDR3aa: CASSVATGYGYTF
CDR3nt: TGTGCCAGCAGCGTAGCTACAGGGTATGGCTACACCTTC

j_gene: TRBJ2-5
v_gene: TRBV4-2
abundance: -
d_gene: TRBD2
len: 16
CDR3aa: CASSQVSGGGQETQYF
CDR3nt: TGTGCCAGCAGCCAGGTTAGCGGGGGCGGACAAGAGACCCAGTACTTC

j_gene: TRBJ1-1
v_gene: TRBV5-4
abundance: -
d_gene: TRBD1
len: 15
CDR3aa: CASSLGGTGGPEAFF
CDR3nt: TGTGCCAGCAGCTTGGGAGGGACAGGGGGCCCTGAAGCTTTCTTT

j_gene: TRBJ2-1
v_gene: TRBV7-3
abundance: -
d_gene: TRBD2
len: 16
CDR3aa: CASSFTVLAGEDEQFF
CDR3nt: TGTGCCAGCAGCTTCACTGTCCTAGCGGGAGAGGATGAGCAGTTCTTC

j_gene: TRBJ2-7
v_gene: TRBV29-1
abundance: -
d_gene: TRBD2
len: 16
CDR3aa: CSVELATSGSSYEQYF
CDR3nt: TGCAGCGTTGAATTGGCTACTAGCGGGAGTTCCTACGAGCAGTACTTC

j_gene: TRBJ1-3
v_gene: TRBV4-1
abundance: -
d_gene: -
len: 15
CDR3aa: CASSQILSSGNTIYF
CDR3nt: TGCGCCAGCAGCCAAATTCTTAGCTCTGGAAACACCATATATTTT

j_gene: TRBJ2-7
v_gene: TRBV9
abundance: -
d_gene: TRBD2
len: 15
CDR3aa: CASSVDTREMREQYF
CDR3nt: TGTGCCAGCAGCGTAGATACGCGGGAGATGCGGGAGCAGTACTTC

j_gene: TRBJ2-1
v_gene: TRBV7-9
abundance: -
d_gene: TRBD1
len: 15
CDR3aa: CASSLGTGGLGEQFF
CDR3nt: TGTGCCAGCAGCTTAGGGACAGGGGGCCTTGGGGAGCAGTTCTTC

j_gene: TRBJ2-1
v_gene: TRBV28
abundance: -
d_gene: TRBD2
len: 14
CDR3aa: CASSLAGAYNEQFF
CDR3nt: TGTGCCAGCAGTTTAGCGGGAGCCTACAATGAGCAGTTCTTC

j_gene: TRBJ2-2
v_gene: TRBV6-5
abundance: -
d_gene: -
len: 16
CDR3aa: CASSWVQALNTGELFF
CDR3nt: TGTGCCAGCAGTTGGGTTCAGGCCTTGAACACCGGGGAGCTGTTTTTT

j_gene: TRBJ2-1
v_gene: TRBV27
abundance: -
d_gene: -
len: 11
CDR3aa: CASRIDWEQFF
CDR3nt: TGTGCCAGCAGGATAGATTGGGAGCAGTTCTTC

j_gene: TRBJ1-5
v_gene: TRBV7-2
abundance: -
d_gene: -
len: 13
CDR3aa: CASSLEPRGPQHF
CDR3nt: TGTGCCAGCAGCTTAGAGCCCCGAGGGCCCCAGCATTTT

j_gene: TRBJ2-3
v_gene: TRBV30
abundance: -
d_gene: TRBD2
len: 13
CDR3aa: CAWSESGMDTQYF
CDR3nt: TGTGCCTGGAGTGAGAGCGGGATGGATACGCAGTATTTT

j_gene: TRBJ2-1
v_gene: TRBV5-1
abundance: -
d_gene: TRBD1
len: 15
CDR3aa: CASSLGPTGNNEQFF
CDR3nt: TGCGCCAGCAGCTTGGGGCCGACAGGGAACAATGAGCAGTTCTTC

j_gene: TRBJ1-1
v_gene: TRBV6-5
abundance: -
d_gene: -
len: 14
CDR3aa: CASRQGQRNTEAFF
CDR3nt: TGTGCCAGCAGGCAAGGACAAAGGAACACTGAAGCTTTCTTT

j_gene: TRBJ1-2
v_gene: TRBV27
abundance: -
d_gene: -
len: 13
CDR3aa: CASRLGEAGGYTF
CDR3nt: TGTGCCAGCAGATTAGGGGAAGCGGGGGGCTACACCTTC

j_gene: TRBJ2-1
v_gene: TRBV5-4
abundance: -
d_gene: TRBD2
len: 15
CDR3aa: CASSLGGAGVREQFF
CDR3nt: TGTGCCAGCAGCTTGGGAGGCGCGGGAGTACGAGAGCAGTTCTTC

j_gene: TRBJ1-1
v_gene: TRBV6-5
abundance: few
d_gene: -
len: 13
CDR3aa: CASSLTGNTEAFF
CDR3nt: TGTGCCAGCAGTCTAACAGGGAACACTGAAGCTTTCTTT

j_gene: TRBJ2-7
v_gene: TRBV28
abundance: once
d_gene: -
len: 14
CDR3aa: CASSPEREGSEQYF
CDR3nt: TGTGCCAGCAGCCCAGAGAGGGAAGGCTCCGAGCAGTACTTC

j_gene: TRBJ1-6
v_gene: TRBV6-1
abundance: -
d_gene: TRBD1
len: 16
CDR3aa: CASSVEAGTASSPLHF
CDR3nt: TGTGCCAGCAGTGTAGAAGCCGGGACAGCTTCTTCACCCCTCCACTTT

j_gene: TRBJ2-1
v_gene: TRBV5-4
abundance: -
d_gene: TRBD1
len: 15
CDR3aa: CASSPGPGTANEQFF
CDR3nt: TGTGCCAGCAGCCCTGGGCCCGGGACAGCAAATGAGCAGTTCTTC

j_gene: TRBJ2-7
v_gene: TRBV11-3
abundance: -
d_gene: TRBD2
len: 17
CDR3aa: CASSLGPPAGVPYEQYF
CDR3nt: TGTGCCAGCAGCTTAGGGCCCCCGGCGGGAGTACCTTACGAGCAGTACTTC

j_gene: TRBJ2-1
v_gene: TRBV5-1
abundance: -
d_gene: -
len: 15
CDR3aa: CASSLAPPRVDEQFF
CDR3nt: TGCGCCAGCAGCTTGGCACCCCCGAGGGTCGATGAGCAGTTCTTC

j_gene: TRBJ2-3
v_gene: TRBV9
abundance: -
d_gene: -
len: 13
CDR3aa: CASSKSGTDTQYF
CDR3nt: TGTGCCAGCAGCAAATCCGGCACAGATACGCAGTATTTT

j_gene: TRBJ2-5
v_gene: TRBV18
abundance: -
d_gene: TRBD1
len: 15
CDR3aa: CASSPRDRAQETQYF
CDR3nt: TGTGCCAGCTCACCTCGGGACAGGGCTCAAGAGACCCAGTACTTC

j_gene: TRBJ2-3
v_gene: TRBV9
abundance: -
d_gene: TRBD2
len: 16
CDR3aa: CASSSTSGGSTDTQYF
CDR3nt: TGTGCCAGCAGCTCAACAAGCGGGGGAAGCACAGATACGCAGTATTTT

j_gene: TRBJ2-3
v_gene: TRBV9
abundance: -
d_gene: TRBD1
len: 14
CDR3aa: CASSDTGGRDTQYF
CDR3nt: TGTGCCAGCAGCGATACAGGGGGTAGAGATACGCAGTATTTT

j_gene: TRBJ2-7
v_gene: TRBV9
abundance: -
d_gene: TRBD2
len: 16
CDR3aa: CASSVDPGGSSYEQYF
CDR3nt: TGTGCCAGCAGCGTAGATCCGGGAGGGAGCTCCTACGAGCAGTACTTC

j_gene: TRBJ1-2
v_gene: TRBV28
abundance: -
d_gene: -
len: 14
CDR3aa: CASGPPGVVDGYTF
CDR3nt: TGTGCCAGCGGACCACCGGGGGTCGTCGATGGCTACACCTTC

j_gene: TRBJ2-1
v_gene: TRBV27
abundance: -
d_gene: -
len: 14
CDR3aa: CASRQESSYNEQFF
CDR3nt: TGTGCCAGCAGACAGGAGAGCTCCTACAATGAGCAGTTCTTC

j_gene: TRBJ1-2
v_gene: TRBV30
abundance: -
d_gene: -
len: 13
CDR3aa: CAGTPSGNRGYTF
CDR3nt: TGTGCCGGAACCCCTTCCGGGAACCGTGGCTACACCTTC

j_gene: TRBJ2-7
v_gene: TRBV5-4
abundance: -
d_gene: TRBD2
len: 14
CDR3aa: CASSRQTSGYEQYF
CDR3nt: TGTGCCAGCAGCCGCCAGACTAGCGGATACGAGCAGTACTTC

j_gene: TRBJ1-2
v_gene: TRBV27
abundance: -
d_gene: TRBD1
len: 14
CDR3aa: CASSPGQGNYGYTF
CDR3nt: TGTGCCAGCAGCCCCGGACAGGGCAACTATGGCTACACCTTC

j_gene: TRBJ1-1
v_gene: TRBV19
abundance: few
d_gene: -
len: 15
CDR3aa: CASSIPGMSNTEAFF
CDR3nt: TGTGCCAGTAGTATTCCCGGGATGTCAAACACTGAAGCTTTCTTT